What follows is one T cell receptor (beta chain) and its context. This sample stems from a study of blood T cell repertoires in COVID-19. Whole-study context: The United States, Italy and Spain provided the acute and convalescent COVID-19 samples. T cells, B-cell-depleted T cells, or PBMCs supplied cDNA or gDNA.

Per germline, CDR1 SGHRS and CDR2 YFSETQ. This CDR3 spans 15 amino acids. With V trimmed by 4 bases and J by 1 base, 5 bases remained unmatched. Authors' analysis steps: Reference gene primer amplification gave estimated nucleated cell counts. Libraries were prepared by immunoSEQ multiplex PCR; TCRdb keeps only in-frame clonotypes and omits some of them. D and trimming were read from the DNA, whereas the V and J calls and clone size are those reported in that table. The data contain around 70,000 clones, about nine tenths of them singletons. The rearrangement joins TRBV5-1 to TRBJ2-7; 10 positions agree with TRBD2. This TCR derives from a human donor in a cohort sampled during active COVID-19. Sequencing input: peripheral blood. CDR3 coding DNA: TGCGCCAGCAGCCCTAGCGGGAGCAGATCCTACGAGCAGTACTTC. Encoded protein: CASSPSGSRSYEQYF.